This entry lists 21 T cell receptor beta chains sequenced from one sample in a study of cytomegalovirus exposure and HLA in healthy donors. Researchers ran the PCR with 60 Vbeta and 13 Jbeta primers. TCRdb keeps only in-frame clones here, not all; method: immunoSEQ multiplex PCR. Of 130,000 or so clones listed, approximately 80% are singletons. Sequences were obtained from PBMCs. These TCRs come from a man aged 18 to 35 in good health and CMV-seropositive.

The rearrangement uses TRBV27 and TRBJ2-1; D may be TRBD1 (6 bases). There are 15 residues in the CDR3. V dropped 1 base and J dropped 7 bases, with 14 bases sitting between them. Germline V gene lookup returns CDR1 MNHEY and CDR2 SMNVEV (reference sequence). The CDR3, as DNA: TGTGCCAGCAGTTTATATCAGGGGTATGGGAATGAGCAGTTCTTC. Its translation is CASSLYQGYGNEQFF.

The chain combines TRBV7-6 with TRBJ2-3; 7 bases map to TRBD2. The CDR3 runs to 15 residues. CDR1 and CDR2 from the germline V gene are SGHVS and FNYEAQ. V lost 1 base, J lost 0 bases, and 1 base stayed unmatched. The CDR3 loop is CASSLERDSTDTQYF. The DNA of the CDR3 is TGTGCCAGCAGCTTAGAGCGGGATAGCACAGATACGCAGTATTTT.

The chain couples TRBV7-6 to TRBJ2-1; unclear D gene. Germline assignment: CDR1 SGHVS and CDR2 FNYEAQ. There are 12 residues in the CDR3. V lost 1 base, J lost 9 bases, and 7 bases lay in between. The chain's CDR3 is CASSLVLAEQFF. CDR3 DNA: TGTGCCAGCAGCTTAGTATTGGCTGAGCAGTTCTTC.

Turning to this clone: At one end the junction does not follow the germline gene, possibly because of a read error. The CDR3 protein is CASSLKGPVQGASGANGLTF. CDR3 sequence (DNA): TGTGCCAGCAGTTTAAAGGGGCCGGTTCAGGGGGCCTCTGGGGCCAACGGCCTGACTTTC. The rearrangement links TRBV27 to TRBJ2-6, with 8 positions matching TRBD1. The CDR3 is 20 amino acids. In germline, CDR1 is MNHEY, CDR2 SMNVEV (reference sequence).

This chain links TRBV11-2 with TRBJ1-6, with TRBD1 matching over 7 bases. J was trimmed by 6 bases and V by 4 bases; bases with no gene match: 3. Germline CDR1 reads SGHAT; CDR2 reads FQNNGV. The CDR3 extends over 14 amino acids. The CDR3 nucleotides read TGTGCCAGCAGCTATTGGGACAGTAATTCACCCCTCCACTTT. It is translated as CASSYWDSNSPLHF.

The chain is built from TRBV6-5 and TRBJ2-7; the match to TRBD1 covers 9 bases. The CDR3 loop spans 15 amino acids. J lost 2 bases, V lost 8 bases, and 10 bases had no gene match. CDR1 and CDR2 from the germline V gene are MNHEY and SVGAGI. This CDR3 is CASHLPGQGPYEQYF. The CDR3 DNA reads as TGTGCCAGCCATCTACCGGGACAGGGACCCTACGAGCAGTACTTC.

The chain couples TRBV6-1 to TRBJ1-5, with 7 bases identical to TRBD1. This CDR3 spans 15 amino acids. J was trimmed by 7 bases and V by 6 bases; bases with no gene match: 12. Germline V gene sequence: CDR1 MNHNS, CDR2 SASEGT. For the CDR3, the DNA is TGTGCCAGCAGACCAGAGGGCAGGGGGGACCAGCCCCAGCATTTT. As protein: CASRPEGRGDQPQHF.

This clone has just a few counts. The chain recombines TRBV4-2 with TRBJ2-5; D may be TRBD2 (6 bases). Between the trimmed V and J ends, which lost 0 bases and 5 bases, there was a span of 16 bases. The V gene's germline CDR1 is LGHNA and CDR2 YNFKEQ. This CDR3 contains 16 residues. In nucleotides, the CDR3 is TGTGCCAGCAGCCAAGAAAAGGAGCGGGCCTATGAGACCCAGTACTTC. Its translation: CASSQEKERAYETQYF.

The chain is built from TRBV27 and TRBJ1-1; TRBD1 is a possible D gene (5 bases). The CDR3 length is 13 residues. Germline loops: CDR1 MNHEY, CDR2 SMNVEV (reference sequence). Trimming left V 5 bases short and J 5 bases short, with 12 bases between. CDR3 sequence reads: CASSHGGDTEAFF. For the CDR3, the DNA is TGTGCCAGCAGTCACGGAGGGGATACTGAAGCTTTCTTT.

This clone was seen a few times. The V and J genes are TRBV6-1 and TRBJ1-4; D not certain. The V end lost 5 bases, the J end lost 1 base, and 11 bases lay between the germline ends. The CDR3 has 15 amino acids. CDR1 is MNHNS and CDR2 is SASEGT in the germline V gene. CDR3 region: CASSLGRETNEKLFF. In DNA form, the CDR3 reads TGTGCCAGCAGTCTCGGGAGGGAAACTAATGAAAAACTGTTTTTT.

This clone was seen once. The chain joins TRBV5-1 to TRBJ2-5, with 9 bases that match TRBD2. This CDR3 spans 16 amino acids. Germline V CDR1 and CDR2: SGHRS, YFSETQ. The trim removed 1 base at V and 2 bases at J, leaving 6 bases unmatched. The CDR3 DNA reads as TGCGCCAGCAGCTTGAACCCTAGCGGGACTCAAGAGACCCAGTACTTC. Its translation: CASSLNPSGTQETQYF. The full variable domain, completed using reference TRBV5-1 and TRBJ2-5, is KAGVTQTPRYLIKTRGQQVTLSCSPISGHRSVSWYQQTPGQGLQFLFEYFSETQRNKGNFPGRFSGRQFSNSRSEMNVSTLELGDSALYLCASSLNPSGTQETQYFGPGTRLLVL.

The chain uses TRBV30 and TRBJ2-2, with D perhaps matching TRBD1 (6 bases). Deletions cut 0 bases from V and 7 bases from J, with 12 bases between. There are 14 residues in the CDR3. CDR1 and CDR2 (germline): GTSNPN, SVGIG (reference sequence). CDR3 region: CAWSVQGFFGELFF. Here the CDR3 DNA reads TGTGCCTGGAGTGTACAGGGTTTTTTCGGGGAGCTGTTTTTT.

The chain uses TRBV29-1 and TRBJ2-3, with 9 positions matching TRBD2. The V gene's germline CDR1 is SQVTM and CDR2 ANQGSEA. The CDR3 contains 16 residues. Germline trimming cut 2 bases from V and 2 bases from J; bases unmatched to any gene: 8. The CDR3 sequence is CSVEKGLAGFTDTQYF. As DNA, the CDR3 is TGCAGCGTTGAAAAGGGGCTAGCGGGATTCACAGATACGCAGTATTTT.

The chain is built from TRBV14 and TRBJ2-7; the match to TRBD2 covers 7 bases. Germline V gene lookup returns CDR1 SGHDN and CDR2 FVKESK. The CDR3 runs to 13 residues. V lost 3 bases, J lost 7 bases, and 6 bases stayed unmatched. CDR3 in amino acids: CASSQSGTGEQYF. CDR3 coding DNA: TGTGCCAGCAGCCAGAGCGGGACTGGAGAGCAGTACTTC.

This chain joins TRBV30 and TRBJ2-7, with 9 positions matching TRBD2. Trimming removed 0 bases from V and 5 bases from J; junction bases left unmatched: 8. Per germline, CDR1 GTSNPN and CDR2 SVGIG (reference sequence). The CDR3 sequence is 15 residues long. The DNA for the CDR3 is TGTGCCTGGAGTGTACCTGTAGCGGGAGCCCACGAGCAGTACTTC. Translation gives CAWSVPVAGAHEQYF.

The chain has TRBV2 and TRBJ1-2; D is possibly TRBD1 (6 bases). There are 13 residues in the CDR3. CDR1 and CDR2 from the germline V gene are SNHLY and FYNNEI. Trimming left V 6 bases short and J 8 bases short, with 16 bases between. For the CDR3, the DNA is TGTGCCAGCAGCCCACAGGGTAGGGAGGGCTACACCTTC. It codes for CASSPQGREGYTF.

The chain combines TRBV4-2 with TRBJ2-5, with 10 bases identical to TRBD2. The CDR3 sequence is 17 residues long. The germline V gene has CDR1 LGHNA and CDR2 YNFKEQ. With 1 base clipped from V and 5 bases from J, the junction kept 10 bases outside the gene matches. CDR3 DNA: TGTGCCAGCAGCCAAGCCCCCTGGAGTAGCGGGAGGGAGACCCAGTACTTC. Protein sequence: CASSQAPWSSGRETQYF.

In DNA, the CDR3 is TGTGCCAGCAGCACAGGCGGGGGGGCCCGGACCGGGGAGCTGTTTTTT. It yields the protein CASSTGGGARTGELFF. The gene calls are TRBV5-4 and TRBJ2-2, with 9 bases identical to TRBD2. The V segment lost 4 bases and the J segment 5 bases; nucleotides outside the gene matches: 9. The CDR3 length is 16 residues. Germline CDR1 SGHNT, CDR2 YYREEE (reference sequence).

V is TRBV6-5 and J is TRBJ1-6; no clear D. V lost 8 bases and J 9 bases, leaving 11 bases between the germline ends. Germline V gene data show CDR1 as MNHEY and CDR2 as SVGAGI. The CDR3 length is 12 residues. As DNA, the CDR3 is TGTGCCAGCGGGCCTTTTGGTTCACCCCTCCACTTT. This encodes CASGPFGSPLHF.

The chain links TRBV6-1 to TRBJ2-4, with 9 positions matching TRBD2. CDR3 length: 17 residues. Trimming took 3 bases from V and 12 from J; bases not matched to a gene: 18. Germline values: CDR1 MNHNS, CDR2 SASEGT. CDR3 coding DNA: TGTGCCAGCAGTGAGCTAAGTTGGCGGGGGGGCCAGGACAGTCAGTACTTC. It yields the protein CASSELSWRGGQDSQYF.

The chain couples TRBV11-2 to TRBJ2-2; no definite D call. The CDR3 has 15 residues. The V end was cut by 1 base, the J end by 1 base, with 7 bases between. Germline V gene data show CDR1 as SGHAT and CDR2 as FQNNGV. The CDR3 loop is CASSLGSENTGELFF. Here the CDR3 DNA reads TGTGCCAGCAGCTTAGGGTCAGAGAACACCGGGGAGCTGTTTTTT.